Each of the 24 T cell receptor beta chains below was sequenced from the same sample in a study of PD-1 blockade in classical Hodgkin lymphoma. Generated by immunoSEQ multiplex PCR, the TCRdb table keeps only in-frame clones and is missing some. The data contain about 44,000 clones, 60% to 70% of them singletons. Time point here: cycle 4 day 1 (C4D1), after 6 weeks of nivolumab. Each and every patient relapsed after autologous stem cell transplantation, and patients got differing brentuximab vedotin exposure. The sample in question was peripheral blood mononuclear cells (PBMCs), obtained before the fourth cycle of nivolumab. Every receptor here comes from a human donor with classical Hodgkin lymphoma.

In its sample, this clone was seen a few times. The V gene is TRBV10-3, the J gene TRBJ1-3; no clear D. Germline V gene lookup returns CDR1 ENHRY and CDR2 SYGVKD. V was clipped by 0 bases and J by 4 bases, with 4 bases between them. The CDR3 has 13 amino acids. CDR3 region: CAISESGGNTIYF. The CDR3 region has the DNA TGTGCCATCAGTGAGTCGGGGGGAAACACCATATATTTT.

This clone is medium-sized within its sample. The chain joins TRBV30 to TRBJ2-5, with TRBD2 identical over 7 bases. The length of the CDR3 is 12 residues. V lost 4 bases, J lost 4 bases, and 3 bases stayed unmatched. Germline CDR1 is GTSNPN and CDR2 is SVGIG (reference sequence). CDR3 bases: TGTGCCTGGAATTGGGGGGGAGAGACCCAGTACTTC. Amino acids: CAWNWGGETQYF.

The J gene is TRBJ2-7, the V gene TRBV30; 8 bases are a match to TRBD2. The CDR3 has 14 residues. Trimming at V came to 3 bases and at J to 6 bases, leaving 10 bases not matched to a gene. Germline V gene data show CDR1 as GTSNPN and CDR2 as SVGIG (reference sequence). The CDR3 here is CAWSPSSRGGEQYF. The CDR3 DNA follows: TGTGCCTGGAGCCCTTCCTCCCGGGGGGGCGAGCAGTACTTC. Variable domain in full (rest from reference TRBV30 and TRBJ2-7): SQTIHQWPATLVQPVGSPLSLECTVEGTSNPNLYWYRQAAGRGLQLLFYSVGIGQISSEVPQNLSASRPQDRQFILSSKKLLLSDSGFYLCAWSPSSRGGEQYFGPGTRLTVT.

The chain is built from TRBV5-6 and TRBJ1-2; 8 bases line up with TRBD1. V was pared by 6 bases and J by 7 bases, with 11 bases of the junction left unmatched. The CDR3 length is 14 residues. Germline loops: CDR1 SGHDT, CDR2 YYEEEE. The DNA of the CDR3 is TGTGCCAGCACCAGGGACGACAGGGGAGGTGGCTACACCTTC. Protein sequence: CASTRDDRGGGYTF.

The chain employs TRBV7-9 and TRBJ1-2; D is perhaps TRBD1 (5 bases). The CDR3 covers 14 residues. CDR1 and CDR2 (germline): SEHNR, FQNEAQ (reference sequence). Between the trimmed V and J ends, which lost 1 base and 8 bases, there was a span of 14 bases. CDR3 sequence (DNA): TGTGCCAGCAGCTTAGATCTTGTAGGGGTCGGCTACACCTTC. It specifies CASSLDLVGVGYTF.

This clone was counted only a few times. This sequence joins TRBV5-8 and TRBJ2-7, with D possibly called TRBD1 or TRBD2 (5 bases each). The CDR3 length is 14 residues. CDR1 is SGHTS, CDR2 YDEGEE, per germline. Trimming stripped 4 bases from V and 1 base from J, with 12 bases between. The CDR3 sequence: CASSPGTLSYEQYF. For the CDR3, the DNA is TGTGCCAGCAGCCCCGGGACCTTATCCTACGAGCAGTACTTC.

This clone was seen only a few times. The chain has TRBV5-4 and TRBJ2-1, with 9 bases that match TRBD2. Germline CDR1 SGHNT, CDR2 YYREEE (reference sequence). CDR3 length: 15 residues. Unmatched junction bases numbered 5, after V lost 4 bases and J lost 3 bases. The CDR3 reads CASSDRLADYNEQFF. The CDR3 region has the DNA TGTGCCAGCAGCGATAGACTAGCGGACTACAATGAGCAGTTCTTC.

This clone has more than one count but fewer than ten. The chain employs TRBV28 and TRBJ2-6; a possible D gene is TRBD1 (6 bases). V was clipped by 4 bases and J by 2 bases, with 9 bases between them. Per germline, CDR1 MDHEN and CDR2 SYDVKM. The CDR3 is 15 residues long. Here the CDR3 reads CASSSTGTGANVLTF. The CDR3, as DNA: TGTGCCAGCAGTTCCACAGGGACTGGGGCCAACGTCCTGACTTTC.

The chain combines TRBV7-2 with TRBJ1-1; D gene uncertain. Germline CDR1 reads SGHTA; CDR2 reads FQGNSA. Trimming shortened V by 5 bases and J by 6 bases, and 22 bases separated the two germline ends. CDR3 size: 16 residues. The CDR3 DNA reads as TGTGCCAGCAGCCCCCAGATGTGGAGTGCGTCGGCTGAAGCTTTCTTT. Translating it yields CASSPQMWSASAEAFF.

The chain has TRBV7-2 and TRBJ1-4; TRBD1 matches at 8 bases. V was clipped by 3 bases and J by 0 bases; unmatched bases: 3. Germline lookup yields CDR1 SGHTA and CDR2 FQGNSA. The CDR3 has 16 residues. The CDR3 reads CASSLTGAPTNEKLFF. CDR3 coding DNA: TGTGCCAGCAGCTTGACAGGGGCGCCAACTAATGAAAAACTGTTTTTT.

This chain uses TRBV6-5 with TRBJ1-3; D uncertain. V was pared by 2 bases and J by 2 bases, with 10 bases between. Per germline, CDR1 MNHEY and CDR2 SVGAGI. The CDR3 is 15 amino acids. The CDR3 nucleotides read TGTGCCAGCAGTTACCAGGCGGGTACTGGAAACACCATATATTTT. It is translated as CASSYQAGTGNTIYF.

This chain joins TRBV19 and TRBJ2-2; the D gene is possibly TRBD2 (6 bases). CDR1 and CDR2 from the germline V gene are LNHDA and SQIVND (reference sequence). The CDR3 covers 18 residues. The germline V and J ends were trimmed by 6 bases and 0 bases, with 20 bases remaining between them. The CDR3, as DNA: TGTGCCAGTAGAAGCGGGTTAGGGCAGGGCGCGAACACCGGGGAGCTGTTTTTT. Protein product: CASRSGLGQGANTGELFF.

The chain carries TRBV28 and TRBJ2-7; 14 nucleotides agree with TRBD2. CDR1 is MDHEN, CDR2 SYDVKM, per germline. V shed 9 bases and J 2 bases; nucleotides not matched to a gene: 12. The CDR3 totals 17 residues. CDR3 in amino acids: CASCTSGLAGATYEQYF. CDR3 coding DNA: TGTGCCAGTTGCACCTCGGGACTAGCGGGAGCCACCTACGAGCAGTACTTC.

This chain connects TRBV4-1 to TRBJ1-2; D gene unclear. Trimming pared 0 bases from V and 2 bases from J, leaving 7 bases between. Germline loops: CDR1 MGHRA, CDR2 YSYEKL. The CDR3 spans 14 residues. The CDR3 is CASSQDTQNYGYTF. DNA of the CDR3: TGCGCCAGCAGCCAAGATACCCAGAACTATGGCTACACCTTC.

In its sample, this clone was seen a few times. The chain employs TRBV28 and TRBJ1-4; D unresolved. V was pared by 5 bases and J by 3 bases, with 19 bases between. This CDR3 contains 17 residues. The germline gives CDR1 MDHEN, CDR2 SYDVKM. This CDR3 is CASSGVGFRASNEKLFF. The CDR3 DNA reads as TGTGCCAGCAGTGGGGTCGGGTTCCGAGCTTCTAATGAAAAACTGTTTTTT.

There are a few counts of this clone. The chain recombines TRBV7-3 with TRBJ2-7, with 9 bases matching TRBD1. Germline assignment: CDR1 SGHTA and CDR2 FQGTGA. V dropped 2 bases and J dropped 2; count of bases not matched to a gene: 4. This CDR3 contains 15 residues. CDR3 amino acids: CASSLGTGKAYEQYF. The CDR3 nucleotides are TGTGCCAGCAGCTTAGGGACAGGGAAAGCCTACGAGCAGTACTTC.

The V call is TRBV5-1, the J call TRBJ1-5, with D maybe TRBD1 (5 bases). The CDR3 covers 15 residues. Germline assignment: CDR1 SGHRS and CDR2 YFSETQ. Trimming shortened V by 4 bases and J by 0 bases, and 11 bases separated the two germline ends. The CDR3 nucleotides read TGCGCCAGCAGCATCCAGGGCAATAGCAATCAGCCCCAGCATTTT. It is translated as CASSIQGNSNQPQHF.

This clone was observed once. The rearrangement links TRBV6-5 to TRBJ1-2; a possible D gene is TRBD1 (5 bases). The germline V gene has CDR1 MNHEY and CDR2 SVGAGI. The CDR3 is made up of 14 amino acids. Trimming took 5 bases from V and 8 from J, leaving 18 bases between them. The CDR3 loop is CASSPQGGGMGYTF. CDR3 nucleotide sequence: TGTGCCAGCAGTCCGCAGGGAGGCGGAATGGGCTACACCTTC.

This chain links TRBV9 with TRBJ1-3; D gene uncertain. The V end lost 3 bases, the J end lost 2 bases, and 15 bases lay between the germline ends. The CDR3 is made up of 16 amino acids. From germline, CDR1 is SGDLS and CDR2 YYNGEE. This chain's CDR3 is CASSAGLHGPGNTIYF. The CDR3 DNA reads TGTGCCAGCAGCGCCGGCCTTCACGGCCCTGGAAACACCATATATTTT.

This rearrangement joins TRBV5-6 to TRBJ1-6; D is unresolved. Germline-derived CDR1 and CDR2 are SGHDT and YYEEEE. V shed 1 base and J shed 5 bases, with 7 bases lying between them. There are 14 residues in the CDR3. In DNA, the CDR3 is TGTGCCAGCAGCTTGTTGGGTAATAATTCACCCCTCCACTTT. It specifies CASSLLGNNSPLHF.

This clone came up once. The chain links TRBV19 to TRBJ2-6; the D call may be TRBD1 or TRBD2 (5 bases each). V lost 3 bases and J 0 bases, leaving 12 bases between the germline ends. CDR1 and CDR2 from the germline V gene are LNHDA and SQIVND (reference sequence). This CDR3 spans 17 amino acids. CDR3 bases: TGTGCCAGTAGTATTGAGGGACCTTACTCTGGGGCCAACGTCCTGACTTTC. It encodes CASSIEGPYSGANVLTF.

This clone came up a few times. This rearrangement joins TRBV19 to TRBJ2-7, with a weak D call TRBD2 (5 bases). Germline values: CDR1 LNHDA, CDR2 SQIVND (reference sequence). The germline V and J ends were trimmed by 5 bases and 4 bases, with 12 bases remaining between them. The CDR3 is made up of 13 amino acids. CDR3 in amino acids: CASSRRDQYEQYF. CDR3 DNA sequence: TGTGCCAGTAGTCGCCGGGATCAGTACGAGCAGTACTTC.

The count of this clone is one. The V call is TRBV5-1, the J call TRBJ2-7; the match to TRBD2 covers 9 bases. Germline V CDR1 and CDR2: SGHRS, YFSETQ. There are 13 residues in the CDR3. V shed 7 bases and J 2 bases; nucleotides not matched to a gene: 4. In DNA form, the CDR3 reads TGCGCCAGCGGGCTAGCGGGGACCTACGAGCAGTACTTC. It is translated as CASGLAGTYEQYF.

The rearrangement joins TRBV28 to TRBJ1-1, with TRBD1 matching over 9 bases. After removal of 2 bases from V and 4 bases from J, the junction contained 2 bases not matched to a gene. Germline loops: CDR1 MDHEN, CDR2 SYDVKM. There are 14 residues in the CDR3. The CDR3 coding sequence is TGTGCCAGCAGTTTAGGGACAGGGTTCACTGAAGCTTTCTTT. This codes for CASSLGTGFTEAFF.